Below are 31 T cell receptor beta chains sequenced from a single sample in a study of blood T cell repertoires in COVID-19 (dated by TCRdb to 2019 to 2021). Libraries were made using the immunoSEQ multiplex PCR assay. TCRdb retrieved this table from immuneACCESS and kept in-frame rearrangements only. Not all clones are present; in checked studies, unresolved V genes account for under half, and no reason is known for the remainder. The sample table holds roughly 120,000 clones, of which 85% to 90% were seen once. Of the sample, less than 3.5% falls within the top ten clones. The source material was peripheral blood. Every receptor here comes from a woman of 80 years or more with COVID-19, enrolled during active disease.

In its sample, this clone was seen a few times. The rearrangement joins TRBV27 to TRBJ1-3; 8 bases are shared with TRBD1. CDR3 length: 14 amino acids. The trim removed 6 bases at V and 3 bases at J, leaving 4 bases unmatched. Germline lookup yields CDR1 MNHEY and CDR2 SMNVEV (reference sequence). DNA of the CDR3: TGTGCCAGCAGGAGGACAGGGATTGGAAACACCATATATTTT. It codes for CASRRTGIGNTIYF.

The J gene is TRBJ2-3, the V gene TRBV9, with D unclear. With 2 bases removed from V and 0 bases from J, the gap between germline ends came to 4 bases. CDR1 is SGDLS and CDR2 is YYNGEE in the germline V gene. This CDR3 region has 13 residues. CDR3 protein: CASSVMSTDTQYF. In nucleotides, the CDR3 is TGTGCCAGCAGCGTTATGAGCACAGATACGCAGTATTTT.

V gene TRBV25-1 combines with J gene TRBJ2-3; D gene uncertain. V was shortened by 2 bases and J by 1 base, with 7 bases between the two germline ends. The CDR3 extends over 14 amino acids. The germline CDR1 and CDR2 sequences are MGHDK and SYGVNS. The CDR3 DNA reads as TGTGCCAGCAGTGAAGCGGTACGCACAGATACGCAGTATTTT. The encoded protein is CASSEAVRTDTQYF. Full variable domain (remainder filled in from reference TRBV25-1 and TRBJ2-3): EADIYQTPRYLVIGTGKKITLECSQTMGHDKMYWYQQDPGMELHLIHYSYGVNSTEKGDLSSESTVSRIRTEHFPLTLESARPSHTSQYLCASSEAVRTDTQYFGPGTRLTVL.

J is TRBJ1-6 and V is TRBV10-3; 7 bases line up with TRBD1. J gave up 6 bases and V 11 bases, and 7 bases lay outside the gene matches. Germline loops: CDR1 ENHRY, CDR2 SYGVKD. The CDR3 is made up of 13 amino acids. Here the CDR3 reads CAGAGGSNSPLHF. In DNA form, the CDR3 reads TGTGCCGGGGCAGGGGGTTCTAATTCACCCCTCCACTTT.

The V and J genes are TRBV7-9 and TRBJ2-5; D possibly corresponds to TRBD1 (7 bases). Trimming took 6 bases from V and 10 from J, leaving 24 bases between them. The CDR3 has 15 amino acids. In germline, CDR1 is SEHNR, CDR2 FQNEAQ (reference sequence). The CDR3 spells CASRAWETGTGDQYF. The CDR3 DNA is TGTGCCAGCAGGGCCTGGGAGACAGGGACGGGGGACCAGTACTTC. The complete variable domain, with remaining parts taken from reference TRBV7-9 and TRBJ2-5, reads DTGVSQNPRHKITKRGQNVTFRCDPISEHNRLYWYRQTLGQGPEFLTYFQNEAQLEKSRLLSDRFSAERPKGSFSTLEIQRTEQGDSAMYLCASRAWETGTGDQYFGPGTRLLVL.

This sequence joins TRBV5-4 and TRBJ2-5; 9 bases line up with TRBD1. The junction had 3 bases not matched to a gene; V was cut back by 5 bases and J by 4 bases. The CDR3 consists of 13 residues. Per germline, CDR1 SGHNT and CDR2 YYREEE (reference sequence). Here the CDR3 reads CASSLQGAETQYF. The CDR3 DNA reads as TGTGCCAGCAGTTTACAGGGGGCAGAGACCCAGTACTTC. The full variable domain, its missing parts supplied by reference TRBV5-4 and TRBJ2-5, is ETGVTQSPTHLIKTRGQQVTLRCSSQSGHNTVSWYQQALGQGPQFIFQYYREEENGRGNFPPRFSGLQFPNYSSELNVNALELDDSALYLCASSLQGAETQYFGPGTRLLVL.

V usage is TRBV5-4 and J usage is TRBJ1-2; TRBD1 matches 8 bases. Germline V gene data show CDR1 as SGHNT and CDR2 as YYREEE (reference sequence). With 4 bases clipped from V and 0 bases from J, the junction kept 8 bases outside the gene matches. This CDR3 is built from 16 residues. The CDR3 spells CASSAQTGVPNYGYTF. CDR3 DNA: TGTGCCAGCAGCGCACAGACAGGGGTCCCTAACTATGGCTACACCTTC.

The V gene is TRBV5-6, the J gene TRBJ2-1, with 7 bases identical to TRBD1. There are 16 residues in the CDR3. Losses at the gene ends were 4 bases for V and 3 bases for J; bases not matched to a gene: 10. The germline CDR1 and CDR2 sequences are SGHDT and YYEEEE. As DNA, the CDR3 is TGTGCCAGCAGCGTTCACAGGGGAAGAATCTACAATGAGCAGTTCTTC. Translating it yields CASSVHRGRIYNEQFF.

CDR3 region: CASSLGRRQKLFF. The CDR3 region has the DNA TGTGCCAGCAGCTTAGGCCGCAGGCAAAAACTGTTTTTT. V gene TRBV7-2 combines with J gene TRBJ1-4, with D unresolved. The V end lost 1 base, the J end lost 9 bases, and 9 bases lay between the germline ends. There are 13 residues in the CDR3. From germline, CDR1 is SGHTA and CDR2 FQGNSA.

This rearrangement joins TRBV3-1 (or the pseudogene TRBV3-2) to TRBJ2-1; a weak D match, TRBD1 (7 bases). Germline values: CDR1 LGHDT, CDR2 YNNKEL (reference sequence). The CDR3 totals 19 residues. The V gene lost 0 bases and the J gene lost 0 bases, with 18 bases spanning the gap. CDR3 bases: TGTGCCAGCAGCCAAGACAAAAGGAGGGGGCACGGCTCCTACAATGAGCAGTTCTTC. Amino acid sequence: CASSQDKRRGHGSYNEQFF.

The CDR3, as DNA: TGTGCCAGCAGCAACATAAAGGGGCGGACTAGCGGGAAGTATGAGCAGTTCTTC. Its translation is CASSNIKGRTSGKYEQFF. The J gene is TRBJ2-1, the V gene TRBV21-1; the D call in the table, TRBD2, was not verified against the DNA. TRBV21-1 is deemed a pseudogene. CDR3 size: 18 residues.

The genes are TRBV7-9 and TRBJ2-1; the match to TRBD1 covers 10 bases. With 5 bases clipped from V and 1 base from J, the junction kept 8 bases outside the gene matches. The CDR3 is made up of 17 amino acids. From germline, CDR1 is SEHNR and CDR2 FQNEAQ (reference sequence). In DNA form, the CDR3 reads TGTGCCAGCAGCCCCAGCGGGGGACAGGGGTCCTACAATGAGCAGTTCTTC. The encoded protein is CASSPSGGQGSYNEQFF.

This clone was observed a single time. V is TRBV5-1 and J is TRBJ2-2, with 8 nucleotides matching TRBD2. This CDR3 region has 14 residues. The germline V gene encodes CDR1 SGHRS and CDR2 YFSETQ. V shed 4 bases and J 6 bases; nucleotides not matched to a gene: 5. The CDR3 DNA reads as TGCGCCAGCAGCATTAGCGGGGCTTCCGGGGAGCTGTTTTTT. The encoded protein is CASSISGASGELFF.

This sequence joins TRBV15 and TRBJ1-4; TRBD1 agrees at 8 bases. Germline CDR1 and CDR2: LNHNV and YYDKDF (reference sequence). The V gene end was trimmed by 0 bases and the J gene end by 6 bases; junction bases not matched to a gene: 6. The CDR3 extends over 16 amino acids. CDR3: CATSREVRTGYEKLFF. DNA for the CDR3: TGTGCCACCAGCAGAGAAGTAAGGACAGGGTATGAAAAACTGTTTTTT.

This clone was seen more than once but under ten times. V usage is TRBV19 and J usage is TRBJ1-5, with 8 bases lining up with TRBD1. The junction had 12 bases not matched to a gene; V was cut back by 8 bases and J by 6 bases. CDR1 is LNHDA and CDR2 is SQIVND in the germline V gene (reference sequence). The CDR3 covers 15 residues. In nucleotides, the CDR3 is TGTGCCAGTTCAGACGCAGGGGGCGCCGCTCAGCCCCAGCATTTT. Protein: CASSDAGGAAQPQHF.

V is TRBV19 and J is TRBJ2-1, with 9 bases matching TRBD2. From germline, CDR1 is LNHDA and CDR2 SQIVND (reference sequence). This CDR3 is 18 amino acids long. The junction had 14 bases not matched to a gene; V was cut back by 1 base and J by 7 bases. CDR3 sequence: CASSIVAGGLAGRNEQFF. As DNA, the CDR3 is TGTGCCAGTAGTATAGTAGCCGGAGGCCTAGCGGGACGGAATGAGCAGTTCTTC.

The chain uses TRBV4-2 and TRBJ2-1; 10 positions agree with TRBD2. The length of the CDR3 is 17 residues. Losses at the gene ends were 1 base for V and 10 bases for J; bases not matched to a gene: 13. Germline loops: CDR1 LGHNA, CDR2 YNFKEQ. The DNA of the CDR3 is TGTGCCAGCAGCCAAGCTGGAGCGGGAGGGCCCCGTGGGGAGCAGTTCTTC. Translated, it gives CASSQAGAGGPRGEQFF.

The V and J genes are TRBV5-1 and TRBJ2-2; no clear D gene. The CDR3 covers 16 residues. Trimming removed 1 base at V and 6 bases at J, with 16 bases between. Per germline, CDR1 SGHRS and CDR2 YFSETQ. This CDR3 is CASSLYEARSAGELFF. For the CDR3, the DNA is TGCGCCAGCAGCTTGTACGAGGCGCGATCTGCCGGGGAGCTGTTTTTT. The complete variable domain, with remaining parts taken from reference TRBV5-1 and TRBJ2-2, reads KAGVTQTPRYLIKTRGQQVTLSCSPISGHRSVSWYQQTPGQGLQFLFEYFSETQRNKGNFPGRFSGRQFSNSRSEMNVSTLELGDSALYLCASSLYEARSAGELFFGEGSRLTVL.

The rearrangement links TRBV7-9 to TRBJ1-3; D is perhaps TRBD1 (5 bases). With 11 bases removed from V and 0 bases from J, the gap between germline ends came to 14 bases. Germline CDR1 SEHNR, CDR2 FQNEAQ (reference sequence). This CDR3 has 14 residues. This CDR3 reads CAGVGGLSGNTIYF. The CDR3 DNA sequence: TGTGCCGGCGTGGGGGGACTCTCTGGAAACACCATATATTTT.

The table lists this clone with a count of one. The rearrangement links TRBV3-1 (or the pseudogene TRBV3-2) to TRBJ1-2, with D perhaps matching TRBD1 (5 bases). The CDR3 totals 16 residues. V shed 1 base and J shed 8 bases, with 20 bases lying between them. CDR1 LGHDT and CDR2 YNNKEL come from the germline V gene (reference sequence). For the CDR3, the DNA is TGTGCCAGCAGCCAAGTGGGGGAGGAGGCGGTCTACGGCTACACCTTC. It specifies CASSQVGEEAVYGYTF.

This chain uses TRBV3-1 (or the pseudogene TRBV3-2) with TRBJ2-2, with 8 bases fitting TRBD2. This CDR3 spans 15 amino acids. Germline V gene data show CDR1 as LGHDT and CDR2 as YNNKEL (reference sequence). V lost 2 bases, J lost 6 bases, and 5 bases stayed unmatched. For the CDR3, the DNA is TGTGCCAGCAGCCAACGCGGGGGGATTCCCGGGGAGCTGTTTTTT. It encodes CASSQRGGIPGELFF.

V gene TRBV2 combines with J gene TRBJ1-2; no clear D. V was trimmed by 5 bases and J by 0 bases, leaving 7 bases between them. Germline V gene lookup returns CDR1 SNHLY and CDR2 FYNNEI. The CDR3 consists of 13 residues. CDR3 DNA: TGTGCCAGCAGTCTTTCAGCTAACTATGGCTACACCTTC. Translated, it gives CASSLSANYGYTF. The variable domain in full, with the rest retrieved from reference TRBV2 and TRBJ1-2, is EPEVTQTPSHQVTQMGQEVILRCVPISNHLYFYWYRQILGQKVEFLVSFYNNEISEKSEIFDDQFSVERPDGSNFTLKIRSTKLEDSAMYFCASSLSANYGYTFGSGTRLTVV.

There are a few counts of this clone. The rearrangement joins TRBV27 to TRBJ2-2, with D possibly being TRBD1 (5 bases). This CDR3 is 14 amino acids long. CDR1 MNHEY and CDR2 SMNVEV come from the germline V gene (reference sequence). Trimming left V 6 bases short and J 6 bases short, with 14 bases between. The CDR3 DNA follows: TGTGCCAGCAGCGATACCGCAGGGTCCGGGGAGCTGTTTTTT. This codes for CASSDTAGSGELFF.

Concerning this clone: The sample carries other DNA sequences with the same CDR3. The rearrangement uses TRBV7-2 and TRBJ1-5; 7 bases map to TRBD1. Losses at the gene ends were 4 bases for V and 3 bases for J; bases not matched to a gene: 3. This CDR3 has 14 residues. Germline-derived CDR1 and CDR2 are SGHTA and FQGNSA. CDR3 in DNA: TGTGCCAGCAGCTCGGGACAGATCAATCAGCCCCAGCATTTT. This translates into CASSSGQINQPQHF.

V gene TRBV27 combines with J gene TRBJ1-6; 7 bases align to TRBD1. Germline V lookup: CDR1 MNHEY, CDR2 SMNVEV (reference sequence). V trimming: 3 bases; J trimming: 9 bases; junction bases outside the gene matches: 5. There are 14 residues in the CDR3. CDR3 in amino acids: CASSFRDRISPLHF. Written as DNA, the CDR3 is TGTGCCAGCAGTTTCCGGGACAGAATTTCACCCCTCCACTTT.

The rearrangement links TRBV4-2 to TRBJ2-2, with TRBD2 matching 8 bases. The CDR3 has 18 amino acids. The J segment lost 4 bases and the V segment lost 3 bases, leaving 13 bases of the junction unmatched. The germline gives CDR1 LGHNA, CDR2 YNFKEQ. This CDR3 reads CASSHTSFSGRVTGELFF. The CDR3 coding sequence is TGTGCCAGCAGCCATACATCTTTCTCCGGGAGGGTCACCGGGGAGCTGTTTTTT.

The V call is TRBV7-2, the J call TRBJ2-7; D is possibly TRBD2 (6 bases). This CDR3 comprises 12 residues. CDR1 SGHTA and CDR2 FQGNSA come from the germline V gene. Trimming left V 5 bases short and J 1 base short, with 6 bases between. The CDR3 region is CASSAGSYEQYF. The CDR3 nucleotides read TGTGCCAGCAGCGCGGGGTCCTACGAGCAGTACTTC. The whole variable domain, remainder taken from reference TRBV7-2 and TRBJ2-7, is GAGVSQSPSNKVTEKGKDVELRCDPISGHTALYWYRQSLGQGLEFLIYFQGNSAPDKSGLPSDRFSAERTGGSVSTLTIQRTQQEDSAVYLCASSAGSYEQYFGPGTRLTVT.

The chain carries TRBV18 and TRBJ1-5; D is uncertain. The V and J ends lost 2 bases and 3 bases respectively, with 14 bases between them. CDR1 is KGHSH and CDR2 is LQKENI in the germline V gene. The CDR3 is 16 amino acids. The CDR3 spells CASSPFTPGSNQPQHF. The CDR3, as DNA: TGTGCCAGCTCACCATTCACACCGGGGTCCAATCAGCCCCAGCATTTT.

This rearrangement joins TRBV12-3 or TRBV12-4 to TRBJ2-7; D remains ambiguous. The CDR3 spans 12 residues. Trimming shortened V by 6 bases and J by 3 bases, and 9 bases separated the two germline ends. CDR3 DNA: TGTGCCAGCAGCTCTTCAGTCTACGAGCAGTACTTC. Amino acid sequence: CASSSSVYEQYF.

This chain connects TRBV5-8 to TRBJ1-2; 7 bases match TRBD1. V lost 4 bases and J lost 4; bases outside the gene matches: 7. Germline values: CDR1 SGHTS, CDR2 YDEGEE. CDR3 length: 14 amino acids. The CDR3 reads CASSQGRDSYGYTF. The CDR3 nucleotides read TGTGCCAGCAGCCAGGGGCGGGACAGCTATGGCTACACCTTC.

This chain joins TRBV3-1 (or the pseudogene TRBV3-2) and TRBJ1-2; D uncertain. The CDR3 extends over 17 amino acids. The germline V gene encodes CDR1 LGHDT and CDR2 YNNKEL (reference sequence). V lost 1 base, J lost 0 bases, and 15 bases lay in between. Here the CDR3 reads CASSQASGREANYGYTF. For the CDR3, the DNA is TGTGCCAGCAGCCAAGCTTCCGGCCGGGAAGCTAACTATGGCTACACCTTC.